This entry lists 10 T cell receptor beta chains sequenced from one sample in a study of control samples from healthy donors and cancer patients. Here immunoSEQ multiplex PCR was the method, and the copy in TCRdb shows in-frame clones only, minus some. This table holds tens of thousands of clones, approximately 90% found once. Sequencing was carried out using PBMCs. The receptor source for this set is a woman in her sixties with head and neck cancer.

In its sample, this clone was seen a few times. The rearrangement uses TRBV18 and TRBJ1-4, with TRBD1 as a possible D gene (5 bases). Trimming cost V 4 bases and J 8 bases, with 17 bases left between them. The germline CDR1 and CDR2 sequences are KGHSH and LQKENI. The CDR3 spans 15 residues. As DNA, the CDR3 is TGTGCCAGCTCACTAGCCGGGACGGGCCCGGAAAAACTGTTTTTT. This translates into CASSLAGTGPEKLFF.

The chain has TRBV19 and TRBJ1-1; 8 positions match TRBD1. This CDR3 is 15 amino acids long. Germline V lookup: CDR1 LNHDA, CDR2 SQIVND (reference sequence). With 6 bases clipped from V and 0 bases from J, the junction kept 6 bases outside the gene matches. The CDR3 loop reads CASRLQTGVNTEAFF. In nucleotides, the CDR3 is TGTGCCAGTAGATTGCAGACAGGGGTGAACACTGAAGCTTTCTTT.

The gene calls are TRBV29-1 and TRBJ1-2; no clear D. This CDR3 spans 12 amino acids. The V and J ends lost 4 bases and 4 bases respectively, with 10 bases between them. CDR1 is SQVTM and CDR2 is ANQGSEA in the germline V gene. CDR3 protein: CSVVRVGYGYTF. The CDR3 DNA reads TGCAGCGTTGTGAGAGTCGGCTATGGCTACACCTTC.

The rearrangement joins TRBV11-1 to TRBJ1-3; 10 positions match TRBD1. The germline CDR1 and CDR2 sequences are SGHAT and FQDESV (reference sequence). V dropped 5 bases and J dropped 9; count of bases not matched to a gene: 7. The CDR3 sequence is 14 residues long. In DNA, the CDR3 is TGTGCCAGCAGCCTCGGGACAGGGGCTACCACCATATATTTT. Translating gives CASSLGTGATTIYF.

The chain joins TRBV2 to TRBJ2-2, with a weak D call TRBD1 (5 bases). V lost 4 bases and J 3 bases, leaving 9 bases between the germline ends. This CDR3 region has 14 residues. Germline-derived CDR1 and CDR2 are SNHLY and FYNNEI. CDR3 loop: CASSATEYTGELFF. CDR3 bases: TGTGCCAGCAGTGCGACAGAATACACCGGGGAGCTGTTTTTT. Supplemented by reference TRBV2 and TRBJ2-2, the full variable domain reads EPEVTQTPSHQVTQMGQEVILRCVPISNHLYFYWYRQILGQKVEFLVSFYNNEISEKSEIFDDQFSVERPDGSNFTLKIRSTKLEDSAMYFCASSATEYTGELFFGEGSRLTVL.

The CDR3 loop is CASSRGPDPDTQYF. In DNA, the CDR3 is TGTGCCAGCAGCCGCGGCCCCGACCCGGATACGCAGTATTTT. The chain combines TRBV7-9 with TRBJ2-3; D call uncertain. This CDR3 is 14 amino acids long. The germline V gene has CDR1 SEHNR and CDR2 FQNEAQ (reference sequence). V was shortened by 5 bases and J by 6 bases, with 15 bases between the two germline ends.

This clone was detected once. The CDR3 nucleotides are TGTGCCAGCAGCCAAGATTTGGAGACTGAAGCTTTCTTT. This gives the protein CASSQDLETEAFF. This chain links TRBV4-2 with TRBJ1-1; D remains ambiguous. The CDR3 totals 13 residues. Per the germline V gene, CDR1 is LGHNA and CDR2 is YNFKEQ. Trimming stripped 0 bases from V and 5 bases from J, with 7 bases between.

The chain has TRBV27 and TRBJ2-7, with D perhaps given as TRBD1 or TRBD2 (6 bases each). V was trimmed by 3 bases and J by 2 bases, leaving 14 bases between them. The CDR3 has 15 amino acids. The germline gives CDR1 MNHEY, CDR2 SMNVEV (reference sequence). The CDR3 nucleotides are TGTGCCAGCAGTTTCTCGGGGGCAGTCCCCTACGAGCAGTACTTC. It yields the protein CASSFSGAVPYEQYF.

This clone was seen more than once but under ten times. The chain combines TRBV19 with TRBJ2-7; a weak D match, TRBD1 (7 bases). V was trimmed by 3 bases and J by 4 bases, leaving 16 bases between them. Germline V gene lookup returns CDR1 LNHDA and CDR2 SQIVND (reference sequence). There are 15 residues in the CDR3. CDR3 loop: CASSIGGQPEYEQYF. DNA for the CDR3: TGTGCCAGTAGTATCGGGGGACAGCCAGAATACGAGCAGTACTTC. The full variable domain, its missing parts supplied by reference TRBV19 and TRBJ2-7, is DGGITQSPKYLFRKEGQNVTLSCEQNLNHDAMYWYRQDPGQGLRLIYYSQIVNDFQKGDIAEGYSVSREKKESFPLTVTSAQKNPTAFYLCASSIGGQPEYEQYFGPGTRLTVT.

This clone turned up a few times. The CDR3, as DNA: TGTGCCAGCAGCATCGGACAGGGGGCGTCACCCCTCCACTTT. Protein sequence: CASSIGQGASPLHF. The chain links TRBV27 to TRBJ1-6; 11 bases line up with TRBD1. This CDR3 is built from 14 residues. J lost 10 bases, V lost 6 bases, and 5 bases had no gene match. Germline CDR1 is MNHEY and CDR2 is SMNVEV (reference sequence).